A single sample gave rise to the 26 T cell receptor beta chains below, sequenced in a study of T cells in Graves' hyperthyroidism and ophthalmopathy. It was RNA transcripts that yielded the amplified TCR beta CDR3 regions. The HTBI primer set drove a first-round RT-PCR of the TCR CDR3. TCRdb reprocessed the multiplex PCR reads via MiXCR and lists one record per CDR3 protein. Of roughly 350,000 distinct CDR3 sequences in the sample, approximately 14% were seen once. The specimen sequenced was blood. These TCRs come from a woman aged 30 to 39 with Graves' ophthalmopathy.

Many counts were recorded for this clonotype. The chain links TRBV20-1 to TRBJ2-5; D unclear. Germline V lookup: CDR1 DFQATT, CDR2 SNEGSKA (reference sequence). This CDR3 spans 15 amino acids. Trimming shortened V by 3 bases and J by 4 bases, and 18 bases separated the two germline ends. CDR3 nucleotide sequence: TGCAGTGCTAGGGGTCCGGGTTGGGAACCAGAGACCCAGTACTTC. As protein: CSARGPGWEPETQYF.

This clonotype was found many times. CDR3 bases: TGTGCCAGCAAACGGGACTCCTACGAGCAGTACTTC. Residues: CASKRDSYEQYF. The chain uses TRBV2 and TRBJ2-7, with D possibly being TRBD2 (5 bases). Trimming took 7 bases from V and 0 from J, leaving 7 bases between them. CDR1 SNHLY and CDR2 FYNNEI come from the germline V gene. The CDR3 is 12 amino acids. Looking up the rest from reference TRBV2 and TRBJ2-7 gives the full variable domain: EPEVTQTPSHQVTQMGQEVILRCVPISNHLYFYWYRQILGQKVEFLVSFYNNEISEKSEIFDDQFSVERPDGSNFTLKIRSTKLEDSAMYFCASKRDSYEQYFGPGTRLTVT.

This clonotype was observed at least ten times. The genes are TRBV7-2 and TRBJ1-5, with a possible D match to TRBD1 (6 bases). CDR1 and CDR2 (germline): SGHTA, FQGNSA. This CDR3 is 14 amino acids long. Trimming took 0 bases from V and 6 from J, leaving 9 bases between them. The CDR3 protein is CASSLALGGQPQHF. In DNA, the CDR3 is TGTGCCAGCAGCTTAGCGTTAGGGGGTCAGCCCCAGCATTTT.

This clonotype was found many times. The V and J genes are TRBV30 and TRBJ2-2; D remains unclear. This CDR3 contains 11 residues. V lost 5 bases, J lost 6 bases, and 7 bases lay in between. Per the germline V gene, CDR1 is GTSNPN and CDR2 is SVGIG (reference sequence). In DNA form, the CDR3 reads TGTGCCTGGCACCATGCCGGGGAGCTGTTTTTT. Encoded protein: CAWHHAGELFF.

The rearrangement links TRBV3-1 to TRBJ2-7, with D possibly matching TRBD1 (6 bases). V was cut by 3 bases and J by 4 bases, with 10 bases left in between. The germline CDR1 and CDR2 sequences are LGHDT and YNNKEL (reference sequence). This CDR3 comprises 13 residues. The CDR3 is CASSQGALYEQYF. The CDR3 bases are TGTGCCAGCAGCCAGGGGGCGCTGTACGAGCAGTACTTC.

This clonotype was recorded at least ten times. The V gene is TRBV9, the J gene TRBJ1-1; D not resolved. The V gene lost 0 bases and the J gene lost 1 base, with 4 bases spanning the gap. CDR1 SGDLS and CDR2 YYNGEE come from the germline V gene. The CDR3 consists of 13 residues. The CDR3 here is CASSVGANTEAFF. The CDR3 DNA sequence: TGTGCCAGCAGCGTAGGGGCGAACACTGAAGCTTTCTTT.

This clonotype appeared many times. The rearrangement links TRBV20-1 to TRBJ2-1, with unresolved D. This CDR3 is built from 13 residues. V gave up 0 bases and J gave up 6 bases, with 9 bases separating them. CDR1 and CDR2 from the germline V gene are DFQATT and SNEGSKA (reference sequence). For the CDR3, the DNA is TGCAGTGCTAGAGAGAGAGGTAGCAATGAGCAGTTCTTC. Translation: CSARERGSNEQFF.

The table lists this clonotype with many counts. The chain carries TRBV12-3 or TRBV12-4 and TRBJ2-1; TRBD2 agrees at 7 bases. Trimming took 6 bases from V and 7 from J; bases not matched to a gene: 9. The CDR3 totals 14 residues. The CDR3 spells CASSSGRGNNEQFF. CDR3 DNA: TGTGCCAGCAGCTCGGGGCGGGGGAATAATGAGCAGTTCTTC.

Comment on this clonotype: A junction end diverges from the germline sequence, so it may reflect a read error. This chain joins TRBV20-1 and TRBJ2-2; 8 bases are shared with TRBD1. The CDR3 has 14 amino acids. CDR1 is DFQATT, CDR2 SNEGSKA, per germline (reference sequence). CDR3 sequence reads: CSARRTGNTGELLF. The DNA for the CDR3 is TGCAGTGCGCGTAGGACAGGGAACACCGGGGAGCTGCTTTTT.

This clonotype was seen many times. The CDR3 DNA reads TGTGCCAGCAGCTCAGGACAGCCCTACAATGAGCAGTTCTTC. This sequence encodes CASSSGQPYNEQFF. This chain uses TRBV7-2 with TRBJ2-1; possibly TRBD1 for D (6 bases). Germline values: CDR1 SGHTA, CDR2 FQGNSA. V lost 4 bases and J 2 bases, leaving 9 bases between the germline ends. The CDR3 covers 14 residues.

The sample holds many counts of this clonotype. The J gene is TRBJ1-1, the V gene TRBV7-9, with D unresolved. V shed 7 bases and J shed 4 bases, with 10 bases lying between them. Germline loops: CDR1 SEHNR, CDR2 FQNEAQ (reference sequence). The CDR3 loop spans 12 amino acids. CDR3 residues: CASTKGGTEAFF. As DNA, the CDR3 is TGTGCCAGCACAAAGGGCGGCACTGAAGCTTTCTTT.

In its sample, this clonotype was seen many times. The rearrangement uses TRBV28 and TRBJ1-2, with D unclear. Germline CDR1 reads MDHEN; CDR2 reads SYDVKM. V lost 3 bases to trimming and J lost 5 bases, with 10 bases between them. The CDR3 extends over 13 amino acids. The CDR3 loop reads CASSFSGGYGYTF. In nucleotides, the CDR3 is TGTGCCAGCAGTTTTTCTGGAGGGTATGGCTACACCTTC.

This clonotype was counted many times. The gene calls are TRBV7-9 and TRBJ2-7; 8 bases are shared with TRBD1. This CDR3 contains 13 residues. The germline V gene encodes CDR1 SEHNR and CDR2 FQNEAQ (reference sequence). The ends lost 7 bases at V and 2 bases at J; junction bases unmatched: 4. As DNA, the CDR3 is TGTGCCAGCACCGGACAGGGACCCTACGAGCAGTACTTC. Translated, it gives CASTGQGPYEQYF.

This clonotype was seen at least ten times. The chain uses TRBV20-1 and TRBJ2-1, with 8 nucleotides matching TRBD2. V trimming: 3 bases; J trimming: 4 bases; junction bases outside the gene matches: 11. The CDR3 is made up of 16 amino acids. Germline CDR1 and CDR2: DFQATT and SNEGSKA (reference sequence). The CDR3 is CSASGGASGPYNEQFF. The CDR3, as DNA: TGCAGTGCTAGCGGGGGGGCCTCAGGGCCTTACAATGAGCAGTTCTTC.

This clonotype was detected many times. The CDR3 coding sequence is TGTGCCAGCAGCCCCCCGGTTATGGGACAAAAAGAGACCCAGTACTTC. Translating gives CASSPPVMGQKETQYF. The chain carries TRBV7-9 and TRBJ2-5; weak D call: TRBD1 (6 bases). Germline CDR1 SEHNR, CDR2 FQNEAQ (reference sequence). The length of the CDR3 is 16 residues. V dropped 5 bases and J dropped 3 bases, with 19 bases sitting between them.

In its sample, this clonotype was seen many times. This sequence joins TRBV12-5 and TRBJ2-3; D gene unclear. The V and J ends lost 4 bases and 3 bases respectively, with 5 bases between them. The CDR3 consists of 12 residues. Germline V gene data show CDR1 as LGHNT and CDR2 as FRNRAP. This CDR3 is CASGSQTDTQYF. CDR3 nucleotides: TGTGCTAGTGGTTCCCAGACAGATACGCAGTATTTT.

This clonotype was picked up many times. The chain links TRBV7-8 to TRBJ2-5; D is unresolved. Deletions cut 1 base from V and 5 bases from J, with 11 bases between. Per germline, CDR1 SGHVS and CDR2 FQNEAQ. This CDR3 is built from 14 residues. The CDR3 protein is CASSLEYGVETQYF. CDR3 nucleotide sequence: TGTGCCAGCAGCTTAGAATACGGTGTGGAGACCCAGTACTTC. Complete variable domain (other parts from reference TRBV7-8 and TRBJ2-5): GAGVSQSPRYKVAKRGQDVALRCDPISGHVSLFWYQQALGQGPEFLTYFQNEAQLDKSGLPSDRFFAERPEGSVSTLKIQRTQQEDSAVYLCASSLEYGVETQYFGPGTRLLVL.

This clonotype has a count of ten or more. The J gene is TRBJ2-1, the V gene TRBV27; 8 nucleotides match TRBD2. V gave up 4 bases and J gave up 5 bases; unmatched junction bases: 7. Germline V gene sequence: CDR1 MNHEY, CDR2 SMNVEV (reference sequence). This CDR3 is built from 15 residues. DNA of the CDR3: TGTGCCAGCAGTTACCTGCGGGGGGCCCACAATGAGCAGTTCTTC. Its protein is CASSYLRGAHNEQFF.

This clonotype was detected ten times or more. The gene calls are TRBV3-1 and TRBJ2-3, with 9 bases matching TRBD2. J was trimmed by 2 bases and V by 1 base; bases with no gene match: 4. CDR1 is LGHDT, CDR2 YNNKEL, per germline (reference sequence). The CDR3 is 16 residues long. The CDR3 loop is CASSQGSGGHTDTQYF. The CDR3 nucleotides read TGTGCCAGCAGCCAAGGTAGCGGGGGACACACAGATACGCAGTATTTT.

The chain is built from TRBV15 and TRBJ2-1, with 13 bases matching TRBD2. After removal of 5 bases from V and 2 bases from J, the junction contained 6 bases not matched to a gene. The CDR3 sequence is 17 residues long. Germline CDR1 LNHNV, CDR2 YYDKDF (reference sequence). CDR3 residues: CATSEGLAGPPYNEQFF. CDR3 coding DNA: TGTGCCACCAGCGAGGGACTAGCGGGGCCCCCCTACAATGAGCAGTTCTTC.

The rearrangement joins TRBV28 to TRBJ2-1; 10 bases agree with TRBD2. The CDR3 loop spans 16 amino acids. CDR1 MDHEN and CDR2 SYDVKM come from the germline V gene. The trim removed 4 bases at V and 4 bases at J, leaving 7 bases unmatched. CDR3 in DNA: TGTGCCAGCAGTTCGAGACTAGCGGGTGTTTACAATGAGCAGTTCTTC. It is translated as CASSSRLAGVYNEQFF.

This clonotype has more than one count but fewer than ten. The CDR3 nucleotides read TGTGCCAGCGGAGAGTCAGATACGCAGTATTTT. Translating gives CASGESDTQYF. The J gene is TRBJ2-3, the V gene TRBV9, with D uncertain. The CDR3 has 11 residues. Between the trimmed V and J ends, which lost 7 bases and 4 bases, there was a span of 7 bases. CDR1 is SGDLS, CDR2 YYNGEE, per germline.

At least ten counts were recorded for this clonotype. V is TRBV7-2 and J is TRBJ2-7; 7 bases match TRBD1. J gave up 4 bases and V 1 base, and 7 bases lay outside the gene matches. The CDR3 has 15 amino acids. Germline CDR1 reads SGHTA; CDR2 reads FQGNSA. CDR3 loop: CASSLVQGLSYEQYF. The DNA of the CDR3 is TGTGCCAGCAGCTTAGTACAGGGGTTGTCTTACGAGCAGTACTTC.

Many counts were recorded for this clonotype. The J gene is TRBJ1-6, the V gene TRBV6-1; D gene unclear. Trimming left V 9 bases short and J 8 bases short, with 17 bases between. This CDR3 has 14 residues. In germline, CDR1 is MNHNS, CDR2 SASEGT. The CDR3 loop reads CASNPRGSYSPLHF. In DNA form, the CDR3 reads TGTGCCAGTAATCCGCGGGGAAGCTATTCACCCCTCCACTTT.

The table lists this clonotype with a few counts. The J gene is TRBJ2-3, the V gene TRBV7-8, with 12 bases identical to TRBD2. V lost 5 bases to trimming and J lost 4 bases; unmatched junction nucleotides: 16. The germline V gene encodes CDR1 SGHVS and CDR2 FQNEAQ. This CDR3 contains 19 residues. CDR3 sequence (DNA): TGTGCCAGCAGCAGGTTGCTCCGGCTAGCGGGGGGGCCCGCAGATACGCAGTATTTT. Translated: CASSRLLRLAGGPADTQYF.

V gene TRBV2 combines with J gene TRBJ1-2; no firm D call. The ends were cut back, 7 bases at V and 6 bases at J, with 12 bases in the middle. CDR1 is SNHLY and CDR2 is FYNNEI in the germline V gene. This CDR3 spans 12 amino acids. The DNA of the CDR3 is TGTGCCAGCACAGGAGGGTTTGATGGCTACACCTTC. The encoded protein is CASTGGFDGYTF.